This T cell receptor (beta chain) was sequenced for a study of blood T cell repertoires in COVID-19. Study summary: Samples came from the United States, Italy and Spain, spanning acute and convalescent COVID-19.

In the authors' workflow: Amplification from reference gene primers served as the basis for estimated nucleated cell counts. The method was immunoSEQ multiplex PCR; TCRdb's version includes in-frame clones alone and lacks a portion of them. V and J calls and clone size come straight from that table; D and trimming were deduced from the DNA. The data contain roughly 96,000 clones, 82% of them seen just once; the ten biggest clones take up about 18%. J gave up 11 bases and V 11 bases, and 14 bases lay outside the gene matches. The germline gives CDR1 SGHTA, CDR2 FQGNSA. This CDR3 has 14 amino acids. This chain links TRBV7-2 with TRBJ2-1; the match to TRBD2 covers 11 bases. Sequences were obtained from peripheral blood. This receptor was identified in a man aged 80 or over with acute or convalescent COVID-19. The CDR3 loop reads CAEQGALAGVKQFF. Here the CDR3 DNA reads TGTGCCGAGCAGGGGGCACTAGCGGGGGTTAAGCAGTTCTTC.